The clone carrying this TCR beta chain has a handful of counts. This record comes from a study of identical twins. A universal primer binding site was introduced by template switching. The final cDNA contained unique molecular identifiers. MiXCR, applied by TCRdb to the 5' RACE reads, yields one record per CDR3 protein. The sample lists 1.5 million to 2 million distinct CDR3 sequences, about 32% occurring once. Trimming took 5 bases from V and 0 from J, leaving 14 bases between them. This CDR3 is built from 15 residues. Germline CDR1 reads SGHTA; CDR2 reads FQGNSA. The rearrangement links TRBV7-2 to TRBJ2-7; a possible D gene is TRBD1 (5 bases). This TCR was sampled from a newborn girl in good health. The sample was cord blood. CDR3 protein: CASSLRTLRSYEQYF. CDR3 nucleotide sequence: TGTGCCAGCAGCCTTCGGACACTCCGCTCCTACGAGCAGTACTTC.